The T cell receptor (beta chain) under discussion was sequenced for a study of cytomegalovirus exposure and HLA in healthy donors. PCR used 60 Vbeta primers and 13 Jbeta primers. Produced via immunoSEQ multiplex PCR; TCRdb's table is partial and in-frame only. The sample lists under 130,000 clones; 60% to 80% were seen once. V shed 1 base and J 1 base; nucleotides not matched to a gene: 9. This CDR3 comprises 19 residues. Germline lookup yields CDR1 MGHRA and CDR2 YSYEKL. The chain uses TRBV4-1 and TRBJ2-5; 13 bases align to TRBD2. Input material: PBMCs. The sequence was collected from a woman aged 40-49 years in good health and CMV-seropositive. The CDR3 nucleotides are TGCGCCAGCAGCCAAGCCTTCCGGGGGACTAGCGGGACCCAAGAGACCCAGTACTTC. It is translated as CASSQAFRGTSGTQETQYF.